The T cell receptor beta chain described here comes from a study of blood T cell repertoires in COVID-19. The overall study: The United States, Italy and Spain provided the acute and convalescent COVID-19 samples. PBMCs, B-cell-depleted T cells, or T cells provided the cDNA or gDNA that made up the material.

The germline gives CDR1 LNHDA, CDR2 SQIVND (reference sequence). The length of the CDR3 is 15 residues. Trimming shortened V by 5 bases and J by 4 bases, and 18 bases separated the two germline ends. The authors' processing: Amplification with reference gene primers provided the estimates of nucleated cell counts. Sequencing used immunoSEQ multiplex PCR; TCRdb keeps in-frame clones, though not all of them. Clone size and V and J calls were adopted from that table, with D and trimming inferred from the DNA. This sample has approximately 240,000 clones; under 85% occur once, and the top ten carry approximately 4%.

The rearrangement joins TRBV19 to TRBJ2-7; possibly TRBD1 for D (5 bases). The TCR originated in a woman aged 40 to 50 with active or convalescent COVID-19. Sequenced: peripheral blood. Here the CDR3 reads CASSPLWGQGYEQYF. DNA of the CDR3: TGTGCCAGTAGTCCCCTCTGGGGTCAGGGTTACGAGCAGTACTTC.